This T cell receptor (beta chain) was profiled in a study of tumor and adjacent non-tumor tissue in lung cancer. At the level of the study: On average, productive TCRbeta reads reached about 4.17 million per sample.

Findings of the study overall: Significantly higher TCR diversity was found in tumor than normal lung. Normal lung showed higher cumulative top 100 clone frequency than tumor.

With respect to this clonotype: The antigen remains unidentified.

RNA was extracted from bulk tissue without any cell sorting. More than 3 cm separated this lung sample from the edge of the tumor. A modified ARM-PCR protocol with three rounds of nested PCR amplified TCRbeta. TCRdb itself ran the multiplex PCR reads through MiXCR, one entry per CDR3 protein. The sample lists 90,000 to 100,000 distinct CDR3 sequences, around three quarters occurring once. Germline lookup yields CDR1 SGHNT and CDR2 YENEEA. The CDR3 consists of 14 residues. Deletions cut 5 bases from V and 4 bases from J, with 14 bases between. Sequenced sample: distant non-tumor lung tissue. The TCR comes from a man aged 55 to 69 with small cell lung cancer. The rearrangement links TRBV11-3 to TRBJ1-1; D possibly corresponds to TRBD1 (5 bases). The CDR3 DNA is TGTGCCAGCAGCAGTACCAGGGAGTGCACTGAAGCTTTCTTT. Residues: CASSSTRECTEAFF.